The next 10 T cell receptor beta chains were all read from a single sample in a study of Ad26.COV2.S vaccination and SARS-CoV-2 variants. Noted treatment: some 19 received Ad26.COV2.S at low or high dose, single or two shots; roughly 5 received placebo; per-sample allocation not given. On day 63 after the first injection, vaccine and placebo recipients gave samples. Generated by immunoSEQ multiplex PCR, the TCRdb table keeps only in-frame clones and is missing some. Among 350,000 to 550,000 clones listed, roughly nine tenths were seen once. This material consisted of peripheral blood, taken in a trial of Ad26.COV2.S vaccine versus placebo. Receptors were obtained from a person between 18 and 65 years old who received the Ad26.COV2.S COVID-19 vaccine or a placebo.

The chain uses TRBV21-1 and TRBJ2-7; the table's D call, TRBD2, has no DNA check behind it. TRBV21-1 is an annotated pseudogene. This CDR3 contains 17 residues. The CDR3 nucleotides read TGTGCCAGCAGCCACCCGCGATGCGGGAGGGCCAAGTACGAGCAGTACGTC. Translation gives CASSHPRCGRAKYEQYV.

The rearrangement links TRBV5-8 to TRBJ2-1; D perhaps matches TRBD2 (5 bases). The CDR3 consists of 13 residues. The V end lost 1 base, the J end lost 9 bases, and 11 bases lay between the germline ends. Germline assignment: CDR1 SGHTS and CDR2 YDEGEE. The CDR3 DNA reads as TGTGCCAGCAGCTTGCTCGGGAAATTTGAGCAGTTCTTC. As protein: CASSLLGKFEQFF.

The rearrangement uses TRBV27 and TRBJ2-3, with D unclear. Trimming stripped 2 bases from V and 0 bases from J, with 6 bases between. The CDR3 contains 14 residues. Germline-derived CDR1 and CDR2 are MNHEY and SMNVEV (reference sequence). The CDR3 reads CASSLRPSTDTQYF. For the CDR3, the DNA is TGTGCCAGCAGTTTAAGACCCAGCACAGATACGCAGTATTTT.

The chain recombines TRBV19 with TRBJ1-5; D perhaps matches TRBD1 (5 bases). CDR3 length: 14 residues. From germline, CDR1 is LNHDA and CDR2 SQIVND (reference sequence). Deletions cut 9 bases from V and 4 bases from J, with 16 bases between. CDR3 amino acids: CASRFGDANQPQHF. CDR3 sequence (DNA): TGTGCCAGCCGCTTTGGGGACGCAAATCAGCCCCAGCATTTT.

The chain has TRBV10-3 and TRBJ1-3; D unresolved. CDR3 length equals 14 residues. Trimming left V 8 bases short and J 4 bases short, with 15 bases between. The V gene's germline CDR1 is ENHRY and CDR2 SYGVKD. The CDR3 is CAIGGFSNGNTIYF. Written as DNA, the CDR3 is TGTGCCATCGGCGGGTTCTCTAACGGAAACACCATATATTTT.

This chain connects TRBV7-3 to TRBJ2-3; possible D gene TRBD2, 6 bases. This CDR3 is built from 21 residues. Germline V gives CDR1 SGHTA, CDR2 FQGTGA. V was trimmed by 5 bases and J by 1 base, leaving 31 bases between them. The chain's CDR3 is CASSLLPGTADPHRRTDTQYF. In DNA, the CDR3 is TGTGCCAGCAGCCTTCTTCCGGGGACTGCGGACCCGCACAGACGCACAGATACGCAGTATTTT.

Only one count was recorded for this clone. This CDR3 reads CASSFGDHYGYTF. CDR3 DNA: TGTGCCAGCAGCTTTGGGGATCATTATGGCTACACCTTC. This chain links TRBV7-9 with TRBJ1-2; D unclear. Per germline, CDR1 SEHNR and CDR2 FQNEAQ (reference sequence). CDR3 size: 13 residues. V was clipped by 3 bases and J by 5 bases, with 10 bases between them.

This CDR3 is CASSLIGAGTEAFF. The CDR3 DNA reads as TGCGCCAGCAGCTTAATAGGGGCGGGCACTGAAGCTTTCTTT. The V and J genes are TRBV5-1 and TRBJ1-1; possibly TRBD1 for D (5 bases). This CDR3 comprises 14 residues. The V end lost 2 bases, the J end lost 4 bases, and 12 bases lay between the germline ends. Germline V gene data show CDR1 as SGHRS and CDR2 as YFSETQ.

The chain employs TRBV5-1 and TRBJ1-1; the D gene is possibly TRBD1 (5 bases). Germline V gives CDR1 SGHRS, CDR2 YFSETQ. The CDR3 has 14 residues. V gave up 3 bases and J gave up 6 bases, with 15 bases separating them. CDR3 protein: CASSSTGLDAEAFF. DNA of the CDR3: TGCGCCAGCAGCTCCACAGGCCTGGACGCTGAAGCTTTCTTT.

The rearrangement joins TRBV20-1 to TRBJ1-2; 7 positions agree with TRBD1. From germline, CDR1 is DFQATT and CDR2 SNEGSKA (reference sequence). This CDR3 spans 14 amino acids. J lost 4 bases, V lost 3 bases, and 8 bases had no gene match. CDR3 nucleotide sequence: TGCAGTGCTAGTAAGGACAGGTCTTTCTATGGCTACACCTTC. It yields the protein CSASKDRSFYGYTF.